This T cell receptor beta chain comes out of a study of T cell responses to AZD1222 COVID-19 vaccine. Study-level points and caveats: Repertoires were sampled only after the peak T cell response. Donors, mostly white British, included more females; clonal diversity was possibly underestimated. The study found vaccine-associated CD4 TCRs spanning spike, dominant at 160-218 and 743-854.

In the case of this clone: What it binds is not known.

Generated by immunoSEQ multiplex PCR, the TCRdb table keeps only in-frame clones and is missing some. The profile shows fewer than 95,000 clones, around 93% of them singletons. The CDR3 is made up of 16 amino acids. After removal of 5 bases from V and 2 bases from J, the junction contained 4 bases not matched to a gene. The germline CDR1 and CDR2 sequences are SGHAT and FQDESV (reference sequence). The source was peripheral blood, collected 28 days after the second AZD1222 dose. The receptor was isolated from an adult who received the AZD1222 COVID-19 vaccine. The chain is built from TRBV11-1 and TRBJ2-5; TRBD2 agrees at 14 bases. CDR3 nucleotides: TGTGCCAGCAGCCCTCGGACTAGCGGGAGGCAAGAGACCCAGTACTTC. Translating gives CASSPRTSGRQETQYF.